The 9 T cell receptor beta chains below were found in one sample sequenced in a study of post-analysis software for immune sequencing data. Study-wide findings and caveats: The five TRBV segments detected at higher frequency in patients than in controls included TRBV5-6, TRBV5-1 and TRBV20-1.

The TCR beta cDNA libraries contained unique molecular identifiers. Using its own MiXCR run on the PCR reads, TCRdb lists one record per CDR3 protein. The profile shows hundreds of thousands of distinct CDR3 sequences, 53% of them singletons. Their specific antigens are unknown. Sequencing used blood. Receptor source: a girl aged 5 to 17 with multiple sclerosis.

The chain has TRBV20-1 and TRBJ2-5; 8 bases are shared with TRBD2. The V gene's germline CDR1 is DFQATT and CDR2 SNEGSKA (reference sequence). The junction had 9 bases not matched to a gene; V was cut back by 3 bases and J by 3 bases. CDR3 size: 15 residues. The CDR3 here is CSARLAGWFEETQYF. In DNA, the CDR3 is TGCAGTGCTAGGTTAGCGGGGTGGTTTGAAGAGACCCAGTACTTC.

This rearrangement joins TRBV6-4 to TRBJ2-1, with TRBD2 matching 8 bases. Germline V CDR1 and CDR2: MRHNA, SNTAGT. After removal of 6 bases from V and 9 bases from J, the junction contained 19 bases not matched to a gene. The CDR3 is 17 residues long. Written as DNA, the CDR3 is TGTGCCAGCAGCCTAGGGGCGGGGGGCCAACCCCTCGCTGAGCAGTTCTTC. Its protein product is CASSLGAGGQPLAEQFF.

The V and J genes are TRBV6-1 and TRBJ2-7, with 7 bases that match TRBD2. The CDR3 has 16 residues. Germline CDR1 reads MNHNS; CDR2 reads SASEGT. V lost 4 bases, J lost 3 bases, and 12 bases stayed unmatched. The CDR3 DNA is TGTGCCAGCAGTGTGGAGGGAGGGATGGGCTACTACGAGCAGTACTTC. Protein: CASSVEGGMGYYEQYF.

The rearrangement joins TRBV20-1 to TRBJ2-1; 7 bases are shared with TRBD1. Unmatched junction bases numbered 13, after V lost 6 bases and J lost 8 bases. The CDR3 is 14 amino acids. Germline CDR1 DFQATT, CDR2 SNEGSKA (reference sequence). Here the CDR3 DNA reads TGCAGTGCCGCTGCGACAGGGAATGGAGATGAGCAGTTCTTC. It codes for CSAAATGNGDEQFF.

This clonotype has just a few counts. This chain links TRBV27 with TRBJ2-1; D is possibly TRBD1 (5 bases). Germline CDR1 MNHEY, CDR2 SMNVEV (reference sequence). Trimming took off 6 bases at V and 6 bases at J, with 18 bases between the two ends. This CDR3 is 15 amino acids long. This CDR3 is CASSLGQGRGNEQFF. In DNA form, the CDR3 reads TGTGCCAGCAGCCTCGGGCAGGGTAGGGGCAATGAGCAGTTCTTC.

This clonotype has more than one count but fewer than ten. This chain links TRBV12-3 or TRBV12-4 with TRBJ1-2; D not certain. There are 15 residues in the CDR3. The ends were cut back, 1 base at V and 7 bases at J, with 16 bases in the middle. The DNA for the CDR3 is TGTGCCAGCAGTTTAGGTGCGGGGTCACTGGCTGGCTACACCTTC. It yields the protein CASSLGAGSLAGYTF.

As DNA, the CDR3 is TGTGCCAGCGTGGGACTAGCGGGGGGGCAGTACAGGGAGCAGTTCTTC. This translates into CASVGLAGGQYREQFF. The chain uses TRBV28 and TRBJ2-1; TRBD2 matches 16 bases. Germline CDR1 and CDR2: MDHEN and SYDVKM. V gave up 8 bases and J gave up 10 bases; unmatched junction bases: 11. The CDR3 totals 16 residues. Together with reference TRBV28 and TRBJ2-1, the CDR3 gives the full variable domain: DVKVTQSSRYLVKRTGEKVFLECVQDMDHENMFWYRQDPGLGLRLIYFSYDVKMKEKGDIPEGYSVSREKKERFSLILESASTNQTSMYLCASVGLAGGQYREQFFGPGTRLTVL.

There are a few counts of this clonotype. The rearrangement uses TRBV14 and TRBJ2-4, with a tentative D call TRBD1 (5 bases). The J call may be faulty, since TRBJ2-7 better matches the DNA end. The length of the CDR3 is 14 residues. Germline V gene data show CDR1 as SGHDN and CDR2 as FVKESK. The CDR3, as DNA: TGTGCCAGCAGCCGAACGATCAGGGCGGACGAGCAGTACTTC. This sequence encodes CASSRTIRADEQYF.

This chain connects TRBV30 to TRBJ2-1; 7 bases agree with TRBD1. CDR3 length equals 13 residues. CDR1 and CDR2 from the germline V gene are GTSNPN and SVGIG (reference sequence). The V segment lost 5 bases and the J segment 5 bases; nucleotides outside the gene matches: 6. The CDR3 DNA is TGTGCCTGGGCACACAGGGGACACAATGAGCAGTTCTTC. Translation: CAWAHRGHNEQFF.